Sequencing of this T cell receptor beta chain was carried out in a study of tumor-infiltrating lymphocytes in oesophageal squamous cell carcinoma. This clonotype occurred many times. Using its own MiXCR run on the PCR reads, TCRdb lists one record per CDR3 protein. The table shows about 19,000 distinct CDR3 sequences, with about 38% occurring only once. With 5 bases clipped from V and 0 bases from J, the junction kept 4 bases outside the gene matches. The germline gives CDR1 SGHRS, CDR2 YFSETQ. The CDR3 consists of 15 residues. The V call is TRBV5-1, the J call TRBJ2-2, with 7 bases lining up with TRBD2. The sequencing sample was made of normal esophageal tissue next to the tumor. The receptor was derived from a male donor with esophageal squamous cell carcinoma. CDR3 nucleotide sequence: TGCGCCAGCAGACAAGCGGGAACGAACACCGGGGAGCTGTTTTTT. It translates to CASRQAGTNTGELFF.